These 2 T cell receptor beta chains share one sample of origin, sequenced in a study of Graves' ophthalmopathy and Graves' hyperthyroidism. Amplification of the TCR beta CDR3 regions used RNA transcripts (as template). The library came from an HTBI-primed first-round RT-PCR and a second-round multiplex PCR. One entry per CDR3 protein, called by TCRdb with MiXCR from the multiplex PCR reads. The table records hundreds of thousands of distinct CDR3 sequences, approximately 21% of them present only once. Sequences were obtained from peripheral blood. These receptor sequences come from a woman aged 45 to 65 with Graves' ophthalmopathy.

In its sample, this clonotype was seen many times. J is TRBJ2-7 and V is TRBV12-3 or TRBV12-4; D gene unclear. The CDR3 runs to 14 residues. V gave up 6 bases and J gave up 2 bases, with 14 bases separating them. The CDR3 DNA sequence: TGTGCCAGCAGCAACGGCCGATATCCCTACGAGCAGTACTTC. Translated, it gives CASSNGRYPYEQYF.

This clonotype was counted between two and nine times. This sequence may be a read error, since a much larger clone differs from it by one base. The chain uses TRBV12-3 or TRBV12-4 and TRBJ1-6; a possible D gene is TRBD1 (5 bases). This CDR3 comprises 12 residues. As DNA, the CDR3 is TGTGCCAGCAGTGTCGGGGGTTCACTCCTCCACTTT. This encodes CASSVGGSLLHF.